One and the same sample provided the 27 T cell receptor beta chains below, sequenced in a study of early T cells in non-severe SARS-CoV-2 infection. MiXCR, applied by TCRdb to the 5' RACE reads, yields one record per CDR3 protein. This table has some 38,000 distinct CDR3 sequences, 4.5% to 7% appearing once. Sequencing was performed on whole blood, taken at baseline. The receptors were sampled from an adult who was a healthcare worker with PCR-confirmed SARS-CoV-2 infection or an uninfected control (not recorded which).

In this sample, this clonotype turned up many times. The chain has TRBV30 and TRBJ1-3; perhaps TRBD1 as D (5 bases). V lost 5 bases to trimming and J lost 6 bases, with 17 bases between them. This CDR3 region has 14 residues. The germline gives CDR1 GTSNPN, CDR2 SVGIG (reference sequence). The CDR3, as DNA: TGTGCCTGGGACTTGGGGGGAATGGAAAACACCATATATTTT. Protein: CAWDLGGMENTIYF.

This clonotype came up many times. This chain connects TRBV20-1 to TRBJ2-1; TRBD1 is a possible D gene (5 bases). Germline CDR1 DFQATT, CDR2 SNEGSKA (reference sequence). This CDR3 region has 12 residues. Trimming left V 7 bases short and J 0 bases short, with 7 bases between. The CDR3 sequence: CSVRGSYNEQFF. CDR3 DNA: TGCAGTGTTAGGGGCTCCTACAATGAGCAGTTCTTC.

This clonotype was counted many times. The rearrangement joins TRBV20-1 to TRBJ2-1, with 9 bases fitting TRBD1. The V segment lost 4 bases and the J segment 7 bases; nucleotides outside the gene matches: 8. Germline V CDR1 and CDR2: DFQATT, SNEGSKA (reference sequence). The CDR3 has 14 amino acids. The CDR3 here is CSATAMDRGNEQFF. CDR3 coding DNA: TGCAGTGCTACGGCGATGGACAGGGGAAATGAGCAGTTCTTC.

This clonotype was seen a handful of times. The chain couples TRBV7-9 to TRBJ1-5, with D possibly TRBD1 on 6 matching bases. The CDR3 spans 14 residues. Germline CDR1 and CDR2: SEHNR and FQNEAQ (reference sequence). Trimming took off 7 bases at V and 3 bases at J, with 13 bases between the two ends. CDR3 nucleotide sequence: TGTGCCAGCACTCACGGGGGGCCCAATCAGCCCCAGCATTTT. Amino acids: CASTHGGPNQPQHF.

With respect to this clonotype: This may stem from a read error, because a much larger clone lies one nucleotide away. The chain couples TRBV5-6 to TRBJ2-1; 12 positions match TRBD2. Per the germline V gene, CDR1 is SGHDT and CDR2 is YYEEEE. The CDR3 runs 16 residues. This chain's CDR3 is CASSAGLAGTYNVQFF. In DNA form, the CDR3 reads TGTGCCAGCAGCGCGGGACTAGCGGGCACCTACAATGTGCAGTTCTTC.

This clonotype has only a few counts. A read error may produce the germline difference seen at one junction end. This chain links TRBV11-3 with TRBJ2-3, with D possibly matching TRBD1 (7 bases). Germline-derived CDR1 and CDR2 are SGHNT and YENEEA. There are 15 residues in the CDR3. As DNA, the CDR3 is TGTGCCAGCAGCCCAGGGACAGCGGGCACAGATACGCGGTATTTT. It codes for CASSPGTAGTDTRYF.

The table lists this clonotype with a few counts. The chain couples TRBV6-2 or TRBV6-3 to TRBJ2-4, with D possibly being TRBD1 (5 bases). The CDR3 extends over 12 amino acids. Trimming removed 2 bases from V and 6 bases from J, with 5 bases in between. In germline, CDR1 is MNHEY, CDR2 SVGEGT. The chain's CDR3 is CASSYRGNIQYF. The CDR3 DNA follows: TGTGCCAGCAGTTACAGGGGAAACATTCAGTACTTC.

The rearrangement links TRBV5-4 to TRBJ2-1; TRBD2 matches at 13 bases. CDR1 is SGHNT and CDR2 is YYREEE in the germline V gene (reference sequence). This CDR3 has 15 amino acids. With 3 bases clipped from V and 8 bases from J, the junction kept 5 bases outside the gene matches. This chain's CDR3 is CASSYRTSGSYEQFF. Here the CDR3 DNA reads TGTGCCAGCAGCTACCGGACTAGCGGGAGTTATGAGCAGTTCTTC.

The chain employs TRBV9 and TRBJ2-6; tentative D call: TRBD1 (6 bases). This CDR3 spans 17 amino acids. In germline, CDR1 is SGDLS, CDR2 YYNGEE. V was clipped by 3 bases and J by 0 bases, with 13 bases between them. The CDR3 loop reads CASSGGHRNSGANVLTF. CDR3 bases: TGTGCCAGCAGCGGGGGACATCGGAACTCTGGGGCCAACGTCCTGACTTTC.

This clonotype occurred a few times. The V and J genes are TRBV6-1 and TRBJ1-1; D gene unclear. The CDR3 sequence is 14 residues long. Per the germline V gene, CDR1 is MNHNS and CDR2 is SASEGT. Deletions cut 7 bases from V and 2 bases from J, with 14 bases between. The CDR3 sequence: CASTVTLLNTEAFF. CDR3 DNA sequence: TGTGCCAGCACTGTGACACTTTTAAACACTGAAGCTTTCTTT.

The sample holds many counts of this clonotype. CDR3 region: CSDRAGGETQYF. CDR3 coding DNA: TGCAGCGACCGTGCCGGAGGGGAGACCCAGTACTTC. V and J are TRBV29-1 and TRBJ2-5; tentative D call: TRBD2 (6 bases). The germline V gene encodes CDR1 SQVTM and CDR2 ANQGSEA. There are 12 residues in the CDR3. The V end was cut by 7 bases, the J end by 5 bases, with 14 bases between.

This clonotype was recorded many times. CDR3 region: CASSVDLGRANTGELFF. The CDR3 DNA reads TGTGCCAGCAGCGTAGATTTAGGCCGAGCGAACACCGGGGAGCTGTTTTTT. J is TRBJ2-2 and V is TRBV9; D gene unclear. Trimming shortened V by 0 bases and J by 0 bases, and 12 bases separated the two germline ends. Germline lookup yields CDR1 SGDLS and CDR2 YYNGEE. CDR3 length: 17 amino acids.

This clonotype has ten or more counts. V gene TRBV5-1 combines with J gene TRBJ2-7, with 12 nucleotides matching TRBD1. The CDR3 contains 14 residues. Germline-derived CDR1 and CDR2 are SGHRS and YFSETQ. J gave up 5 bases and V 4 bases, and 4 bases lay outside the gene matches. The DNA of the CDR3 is TGCGCCAGCAGCGAGGGACAGGGGGCCCACGAGCAGTACTTC. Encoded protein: CASSEGQGAHEQYF.

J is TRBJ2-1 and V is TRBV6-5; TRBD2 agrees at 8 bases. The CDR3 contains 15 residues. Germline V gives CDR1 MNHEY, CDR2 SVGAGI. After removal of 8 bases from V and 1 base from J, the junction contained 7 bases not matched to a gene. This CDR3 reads CASSDSGKSYNEQFF. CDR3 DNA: TGTGCCAGCTCAGATAGCGGGAAATCCTACAATGAGCAGTTCTTC.

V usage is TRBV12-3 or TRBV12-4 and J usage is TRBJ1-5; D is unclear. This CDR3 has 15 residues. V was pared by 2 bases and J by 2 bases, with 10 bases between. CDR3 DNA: TGTGCCAGCAGTTTACGGGGAATTGGCAATCAGCCCCAGCATTTT. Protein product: CASSLRGIGNQPQHF.

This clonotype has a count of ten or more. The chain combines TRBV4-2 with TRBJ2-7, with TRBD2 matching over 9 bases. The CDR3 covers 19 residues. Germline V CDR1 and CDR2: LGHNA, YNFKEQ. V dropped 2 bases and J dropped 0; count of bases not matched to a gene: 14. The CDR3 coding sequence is TGTGCCAGCAGCCAAACATGGGGAAATAGCGGGAGCATCTCCTACGAGCAGTACTTC. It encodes CASSQTWGNSGSISYEQYF.

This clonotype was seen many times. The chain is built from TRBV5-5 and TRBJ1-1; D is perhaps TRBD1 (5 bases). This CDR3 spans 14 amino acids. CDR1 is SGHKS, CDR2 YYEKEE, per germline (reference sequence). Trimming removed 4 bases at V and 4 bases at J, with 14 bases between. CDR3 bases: TGTGCCAGCAGCCGGGTCCTCGGGACCACTGAAGCTTTCTTT. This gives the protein CASSRVLGTTEAFF.

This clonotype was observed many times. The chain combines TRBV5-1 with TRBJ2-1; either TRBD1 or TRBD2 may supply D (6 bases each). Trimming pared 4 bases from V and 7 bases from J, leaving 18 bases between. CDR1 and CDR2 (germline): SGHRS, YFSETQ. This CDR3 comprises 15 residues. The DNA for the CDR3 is TGCGCCAGCAGCCCGTGGGGGGCCCAGGGAAATGAGCAGTTCTTC. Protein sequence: CASSPWGAQGNEQFF.

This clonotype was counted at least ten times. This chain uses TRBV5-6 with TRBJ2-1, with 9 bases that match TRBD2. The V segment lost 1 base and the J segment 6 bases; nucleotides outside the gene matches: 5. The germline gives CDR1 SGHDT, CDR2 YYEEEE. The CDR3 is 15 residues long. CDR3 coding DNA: TGTGCCAGCAGCTTGAAGCGGGGGGCGAGCAATGAGCAGTTCTTC. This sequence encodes CASSLKRGASNEQFF.

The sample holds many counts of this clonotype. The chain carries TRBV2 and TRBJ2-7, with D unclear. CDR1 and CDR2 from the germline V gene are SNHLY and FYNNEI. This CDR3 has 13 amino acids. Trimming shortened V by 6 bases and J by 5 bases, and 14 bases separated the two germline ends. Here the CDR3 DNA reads TGTGCCAGCAGACTCTCTAGGAACCACGAGCAGTACTTC. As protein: CASRLSRNHEQYF.

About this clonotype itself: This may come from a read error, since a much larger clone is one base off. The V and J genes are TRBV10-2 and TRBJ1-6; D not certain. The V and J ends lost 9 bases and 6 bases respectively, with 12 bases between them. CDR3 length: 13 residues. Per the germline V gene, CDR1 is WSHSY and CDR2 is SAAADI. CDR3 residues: CASVQRSNSPLHF. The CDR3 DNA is TGCGCCAGTGTGCAGCGGTCTAATTCACCCCTCCACTTT.

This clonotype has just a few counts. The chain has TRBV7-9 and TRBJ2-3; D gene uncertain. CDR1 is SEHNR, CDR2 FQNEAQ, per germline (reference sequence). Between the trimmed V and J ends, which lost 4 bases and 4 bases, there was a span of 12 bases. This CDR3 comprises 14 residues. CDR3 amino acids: CASSSRLDSDTQYF. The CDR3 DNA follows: TGTGCCAGCAGCTCCCGACTGGATTCAGATACGCAGTATTTT.

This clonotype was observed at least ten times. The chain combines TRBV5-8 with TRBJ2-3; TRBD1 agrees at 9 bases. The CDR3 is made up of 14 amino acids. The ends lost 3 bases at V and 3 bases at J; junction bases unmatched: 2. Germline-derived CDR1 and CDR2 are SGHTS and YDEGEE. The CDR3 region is CASSWDRATDTQYF. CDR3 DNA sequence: TGTGCCAGCAGCTGGGACAGGGCAACAGATACGCAGTATTTT.

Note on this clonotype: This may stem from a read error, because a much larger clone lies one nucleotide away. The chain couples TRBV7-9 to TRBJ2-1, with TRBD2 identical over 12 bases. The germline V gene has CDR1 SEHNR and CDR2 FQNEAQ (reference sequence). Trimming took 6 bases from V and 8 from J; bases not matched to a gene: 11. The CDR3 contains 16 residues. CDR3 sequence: CASSYPGLAGTDEQFF. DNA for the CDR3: TGTGCCAGCAGTTACCCTGGACTAGCGGGGACCGATGAGCAGTTCTTC.

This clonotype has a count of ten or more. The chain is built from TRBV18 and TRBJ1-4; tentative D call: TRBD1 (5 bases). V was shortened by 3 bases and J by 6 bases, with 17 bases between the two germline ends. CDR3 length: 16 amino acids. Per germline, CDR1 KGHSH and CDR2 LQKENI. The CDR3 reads CASSPRGATGDEKLFF. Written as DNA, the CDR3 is TGTGCCAGCTCACCCCGTGGGGCCACTGGGGATGAAAAACTGTTTTTT.

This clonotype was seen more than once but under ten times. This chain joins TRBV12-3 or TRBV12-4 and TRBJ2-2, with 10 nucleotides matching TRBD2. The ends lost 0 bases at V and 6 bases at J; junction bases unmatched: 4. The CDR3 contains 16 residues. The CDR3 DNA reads TGTGCCAGCAGTTTAGCGCCTAGCGGGAGACCCGGGGAGCTGTTTTTT. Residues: CASSLAPSGRPGELFF.

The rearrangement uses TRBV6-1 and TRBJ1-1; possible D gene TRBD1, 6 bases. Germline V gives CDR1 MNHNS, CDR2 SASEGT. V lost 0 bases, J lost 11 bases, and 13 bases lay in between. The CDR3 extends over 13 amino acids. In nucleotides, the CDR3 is TGTGCCAGCAGTGAAGCAGGGGGAGTAATGGCTTTCTTT. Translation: CASSEAGGVMAFF.